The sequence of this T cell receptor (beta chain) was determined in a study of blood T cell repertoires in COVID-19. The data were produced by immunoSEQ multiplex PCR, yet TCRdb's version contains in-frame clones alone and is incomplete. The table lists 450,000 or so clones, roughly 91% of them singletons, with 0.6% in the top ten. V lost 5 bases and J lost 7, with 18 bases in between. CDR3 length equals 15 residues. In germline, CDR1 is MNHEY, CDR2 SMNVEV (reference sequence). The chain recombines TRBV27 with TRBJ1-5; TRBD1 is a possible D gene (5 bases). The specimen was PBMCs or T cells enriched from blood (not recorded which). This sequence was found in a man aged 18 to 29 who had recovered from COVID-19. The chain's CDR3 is CASSPLWGKEQPQHF. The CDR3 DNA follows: TGTGCCAGCAGTCCCCTTTGGGGCAAGGAACAGCCCCAGCATTTT.